This T cell receptor (beta chain) was documented in a study of blood T cell repertoires in COVID-19. Study background: Sample material is recorded as cDNA or gDNA derived from T cells, B-cell-depleted T cells, or PBMCs.

Germline CDR1 reads SGHDN; CDR2 reads FVKESK. Deletions cut 6 bases from V and 5 bases from J, with 10 bases between. The CDR3 contains 12 residues. Sequenced by immunoSEQ multiplex PCR; TCRdb stores in-frame clones only, minus some. The sample yields 85,000 to 120,000 clones, roughly 80% seen once. The sequence was obtained from a man in his sixties with active or convalescent COVID-19. The sample consisted of peripheral blood. V is TRBV14 and J is TRBJ2-5; D remains ambiguous. The CDR3 spells CASSRGRETQYF. CDR3 in DNA: TGTGCCAGCAGTCGTGGCCGCGAGACCCAGTACTTC. The complete variable domain, with remaining parts taken from reference TRBV14 and TRBJ2-5, reads EAGVTQFPSHSVIEKGQTVTLRCDPISGHDNLYWYRRVMGKEIKFLLHFVKESKQDESGMPNNRFLAERTGGTYSTLKVQPAELEDSGVYFCASSRGRETQYFGPGTRLLVL.